In its sample, the clone carrying this TCR beta chain was seen once. The sample originates from a study of shared clonotypes between healthy human individuals. The data were produced by immunoSEQ multiplex PCR, yet TCRdb's version contains in-frame clones alone and is incomplete. The sample shows 2.5 million or so clones, approximately 90% of them seen only once. The clonotype comes from a young man in good health. Sequencing was done on a sample of naive CD4+ T cells sorted from blood. Stated subset: CD45RA+ positively selected.

Here the CDR3 DNA reads TGCGCCAGCAGCGTCTCCGGGACAACTAACTATGGCTACACCTTC. It yields the protein CASSVSGTTNYGYTF. V gene TRBV4-1 combines with J gene TRBJ1-2; perhaps TRBD1 as D (6 bases). From germline, CDR1 is MGHRA and CDR2 YSYEKL. This CDR3 is built from 15 residues. Trimming shortened V by 5 bases and J by 0 bases, and 13 bases separated the two germline ends.